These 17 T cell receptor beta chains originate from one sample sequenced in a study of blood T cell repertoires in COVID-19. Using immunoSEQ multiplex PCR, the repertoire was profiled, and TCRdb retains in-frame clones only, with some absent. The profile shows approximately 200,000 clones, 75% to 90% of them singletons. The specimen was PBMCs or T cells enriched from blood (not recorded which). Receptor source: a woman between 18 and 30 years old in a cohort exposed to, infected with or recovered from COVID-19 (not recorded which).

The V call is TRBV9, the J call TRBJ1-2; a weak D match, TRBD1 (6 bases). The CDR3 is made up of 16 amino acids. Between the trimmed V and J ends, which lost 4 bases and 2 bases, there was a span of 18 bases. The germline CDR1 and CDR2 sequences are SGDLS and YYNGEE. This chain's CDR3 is CASSPQWGGLNYGYTF. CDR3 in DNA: TGTGCCAGCAGCCCCCAGTGGGGGGGGCTGAACTATGGCTACACCTTC. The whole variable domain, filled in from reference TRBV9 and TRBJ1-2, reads DSGVTQTPKHLITATGQRVTLRCSPRSGDLSVYWYQQSLDQGLQFLIQYYNGEERAKGNILERFSAQQFPDLHSELNLSSLELGDSALYFCASSPQWGGLNYGYTFGSGTRLTVV.

The CDR3 coding sequence is TGTGCCAGCCTCCCCGGGCTGGGGCGTTCCCCCTATACGCAGTATTTT. Encoded protein: CASLPGLGRSPYTQYF. This rearrangement joins TRBV2 to TRBJ2-3; D might be TRBD1 (5 bases). Germline lookup yields CDR1 SNHLY and CDR2 FYNNEI. There are 16 residues in the CDR3. The V end was cut by 8 bases, the J end by 7 bases, with 25 bases between.

The CDR3 is CASSFGLTRGNTEAFF. The CDR3 bases are TGTGCCAGCAGCTTTGGACTCACCCGTGGGAACACTGAAGCTTTCTTT. The J gene is TRBJ1-1, the V gene TRBV11-3; D is undetermined. The V end was cut by 3 bases, the J end by 1 base, with 15 bases between. Germline loops: CDR1 SGHNT, CDR2 YENEEA. This CDR3 is built from 16 residues.

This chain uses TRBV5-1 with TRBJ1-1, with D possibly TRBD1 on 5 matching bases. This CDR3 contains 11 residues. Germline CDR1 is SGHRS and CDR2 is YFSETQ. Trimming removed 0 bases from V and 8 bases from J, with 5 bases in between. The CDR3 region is CASSLGQEAFF. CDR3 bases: TGCGCCAGCAGCTTGGGACAGGAAGCTTTCTTT.

The CDR3 reads CASSPTSGGVPYTQYF. The DNA for the CDR3 is TGCGCCAGCAGCCCGACTAGCGGAGGGGTCCCATATACGCAGTATTTT. The chain combines TRBV4-1 with TRBJ2-3; TRBD2 matches at 9 bases. Germline V gives CDR1 MGHRA, CDR2 YSYEKL. The CDR3 sequence is 16 residues long. The V gene end was trimmed by 4 bases and the J gene end by 7 bases; junction bases not matched to a gene: 12.

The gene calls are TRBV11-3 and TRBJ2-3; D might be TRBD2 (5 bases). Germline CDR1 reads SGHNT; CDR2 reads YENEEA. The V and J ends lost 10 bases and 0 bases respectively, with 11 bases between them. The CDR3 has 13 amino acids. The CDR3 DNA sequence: TGTGCCATCGGGGAAACTAGCACAGATACGCAGTATTTT. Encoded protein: CAIGETSTDTQYF.

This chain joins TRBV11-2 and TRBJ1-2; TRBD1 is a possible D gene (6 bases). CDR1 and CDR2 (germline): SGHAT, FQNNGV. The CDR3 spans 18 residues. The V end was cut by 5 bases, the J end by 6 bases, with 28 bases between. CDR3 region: CASSPQGWASSSGHGYTF. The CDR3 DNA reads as TGTGCCAGCAGCCCCCAGGGGTGGGCATCCTCGTCGGGGCATGGCTACACCTTC. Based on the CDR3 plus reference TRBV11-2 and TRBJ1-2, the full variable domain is EAGVAQSPRYKIIEKRQSVAFWCNPISGHATLYWYQQILGQGPKLLIQFQNNGVVDDSQLPKDRFSAERLKGVDSTLKIQPAKLEDSAVYLCASSPQGWASSSGHGYTFGSGTRLTVV.

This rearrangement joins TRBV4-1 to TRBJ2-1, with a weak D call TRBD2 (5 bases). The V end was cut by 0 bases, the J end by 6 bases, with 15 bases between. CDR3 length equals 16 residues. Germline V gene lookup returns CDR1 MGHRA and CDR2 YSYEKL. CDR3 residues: CASSQDPLAGSNEQFF. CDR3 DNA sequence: TGCGCCAGCAGCCAAGACCCGCTAGCCGGCAGCAATGAGCAGTTCTTC.

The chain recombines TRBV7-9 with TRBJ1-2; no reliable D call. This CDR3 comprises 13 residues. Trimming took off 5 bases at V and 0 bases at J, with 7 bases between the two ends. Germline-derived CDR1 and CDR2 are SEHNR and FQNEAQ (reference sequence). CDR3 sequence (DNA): TGTGCCAGCAGCCCCGAGCCTAACTATGGCTACACCTTC. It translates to CASSPEPNYGYTF.

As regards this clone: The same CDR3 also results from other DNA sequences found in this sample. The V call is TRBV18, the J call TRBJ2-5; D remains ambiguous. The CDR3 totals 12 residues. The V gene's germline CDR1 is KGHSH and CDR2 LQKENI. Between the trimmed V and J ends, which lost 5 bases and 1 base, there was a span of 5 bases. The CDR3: CASSGTQETQYF. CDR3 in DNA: TGTGCCAGCTCAGGCACCCAAGAGACCCAGTACTTC. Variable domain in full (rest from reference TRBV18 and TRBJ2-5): NAGVMQNPRHLVRRRGQEARLRCSPMKGHSHVYWYRQLPEEGLKFMVYLQKENIIDESGMPKERFSAEFPKEGPSILRIQQVVRGDSAAYFCASSGTQETQYFGPGTRLLVL.

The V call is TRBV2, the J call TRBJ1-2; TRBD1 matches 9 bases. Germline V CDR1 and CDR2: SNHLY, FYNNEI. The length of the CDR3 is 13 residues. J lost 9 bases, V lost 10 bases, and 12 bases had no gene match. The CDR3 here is CATAGTGSWSYTF. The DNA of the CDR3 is TGTGCCACCGCGGGGACAGGGTCGTGGAGCTACACCTTC.

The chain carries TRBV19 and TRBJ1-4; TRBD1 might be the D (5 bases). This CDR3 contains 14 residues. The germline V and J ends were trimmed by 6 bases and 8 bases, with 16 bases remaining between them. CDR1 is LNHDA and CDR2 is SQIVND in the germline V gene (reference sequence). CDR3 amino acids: CASRGREGFEKLFF. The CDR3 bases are TGTGCCAGTAGAGGCAGGGAGGGGTTCGAAAAACTGTTTTTT.

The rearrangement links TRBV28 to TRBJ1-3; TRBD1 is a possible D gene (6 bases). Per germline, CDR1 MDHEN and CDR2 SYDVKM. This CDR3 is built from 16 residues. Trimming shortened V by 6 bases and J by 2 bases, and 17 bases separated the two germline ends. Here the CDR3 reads CASRQGRISTGNTIYF. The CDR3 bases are TGTGCCAGCAGACAGGGACGAATCTCTACTGGAAACACCATATATTTT.

The CDR3 here is CAWLNAESTDTQYF. The DNA for the CDR3 is TGTGCCTGGTTGAACGCGGAATCGACAGATACGCAGTATTTT. The V and J genes are TRBV30 and TRBJ2-3; D gene unclear. The CDR3 is made up of 14 amino acids. Germline CDR1 GTSNPN, CDR2 SVGIG (reference sequence). V was trimmed by 5 bases and J by 3 bases, leaving 15 bases between them.

The DNA for the CDR3 is TGTGCCAGTAGCCACCGCGGACAAGCAACCAACTACGAGCAGTACTTC. This encodes CASSHRGQATNYEQYF. The gene calls are TRBV19 and TRBJ2-7, with D perhaps TRBD1 (5 bases). Trimming cost V 6 bases and J 3 bases, with 21 bases left between them. Germline V CDR1 and CDR2: LNHDA, SQIVND (reference sequence). This CDR3 contains 16 residues.

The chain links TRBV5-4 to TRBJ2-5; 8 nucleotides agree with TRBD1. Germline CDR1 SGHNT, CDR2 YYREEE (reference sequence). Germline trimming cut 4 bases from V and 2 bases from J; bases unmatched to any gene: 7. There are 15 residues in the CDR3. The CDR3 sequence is CASSRGGTGQETQYF. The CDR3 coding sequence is TGTGCCAGCAGCCGGGGTGGGACAGGACAAGAGACCCAGTACTTC.

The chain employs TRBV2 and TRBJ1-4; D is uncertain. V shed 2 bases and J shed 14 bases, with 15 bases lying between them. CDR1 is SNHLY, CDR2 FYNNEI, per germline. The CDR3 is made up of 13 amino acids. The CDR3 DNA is TGTGCCAGCAGTGAAAATCAGGAAAGTCTCCTGTTTTTT. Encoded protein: CASSENQESLLFF.